One and the same sample provided the 7 T cell receptor beta chains below, sequenced in a study of T cells after somatic rescue of genetic block. Method: immunoSEQ multiplex PCR; TCRdb's copy keeps in-frame clones and lacks some. The data contain under 15,000 clones, 60% to 75% of them singletons. Sequencing was carried out using peripheral blood mononuclear cells (PBMCs). These receptors came from a boy younger than 18.

The chain carries TRBV4-1 and TRBJ2-3; D is uncertain. V was shortened by 0 bases and J by 3 bases, with 7 bases between the two germline ends. Germline V gene data show CDR1 as MGHRA and CDR2 as YSYEKL. The CDR3 runs to 14 residues. CDR3 in amino acids: CASSQETGTDTQYF. CDR3 coding DNA: TGCGCCAGCAGCCAAGAAACCGGGACAGATACGCAGTATTTT.

The V and J genes are TRBV5-1 and TRBJ2-3; 9 nucleotides align to TRBD1. Losses at the gene ends were 4 bases for V and 0 bases for J; bases not matched to a gene: 6. The CDR3 totals 16 residues. In germline, CDR1 is SGHRS, CDR2 YFSETQ. Here the CDR3 DNA reads TGCGCCAGCAGCAGCTGGACAGGGGTTAGCACAGATACGCAGTATTTT. This sequence encodes CASSSWTGVSTDTQYF.

In its sample, this clone is medium-sized (0.01 to 0.1%). The chain recombines TRBV14 with TRBJ2-5; D might be TRBD1 (7 bases). CDR1 and CDR2 from the germline V gene are SGHDN and FVKESK. The CDR3 runs 19 residues. Trimming took off 0 bases at V and 2 bases at J, with 22 bases between the two ends. The CDR3 sequence is CASSQDRGDSWGLQETQYF. The CDR3 DNA is TGTGCCAGCAGCCAAGACAGGGGGGATTCGTGGGGCTTACAAGAGACCCAGTACTTC.

The chain combines TRBV6-6 with TRBJ1-2, with D perhaps TRBD1 (5 bases). There are 12 residues in the CDR3. V dropped 8 bases and J dropped 7 bases, with 14 bases sitting between them. Germline V gene sequence: CDR1 MNHNY, CDR2 SVGAGI (reference sequence). The CDR3, as DNA: TGTGCCAGCGCTTCGGGGGGGTTTGGCTACACCTTC. This codes for CASASGGFGYTF.

This clone was counted only a few times. V and J are TRBV9 and TRBJ2-3; the D gene is possibly TRBD2 (7 bases). Trimming left V 2 bases short and J 3 bases short, with 22 bases between. The CDR3 has 18 residues. CDR1 and CDR2 (germline): SGDLS, YYNGEE. Here the CDR3 reads CASSVPWRVRGQTDTQYF. The CDR3 bases are TGTGCCAGCAGCGTCCCCTGGCGGGTGCGGGGGCAGACAGATACGCAGTATTTT.

The chain is built from TRBV27 and TRBJ2-1; D not resolved. Germline V gene lookup returns CDR1 MNHEY and CDR2 SMNVEV (reference sequence). This CDR3 contains 13 residues. The V end was cut by 3 bases, the J end by 1 base, with 4 bases between. CDR3 region: CASSFGSYNEQFF. In DNA form, the CDR3 reads TGTGCCAGCAGTTTCGGTTCCTACAATGAGCAGTTCTTC.

This rearrangement joins TRBV5-1 to TRBJ1-4, with TRBD1 matching over 9 bases. CDR3 length: 15 amino acids. Germline V gene lookup returns CDR1 SGHRS and CDR2 YFSETQ. V shed 4 bases, J shed 5 bases, and the junction held 6 bases outside the gene matches. The CDR3 is CASSLGTGPNEKLFF. The CDR3 coding sequence is TGCGCCAGCAGCCTCGGGACAGGGCCAAATGAAAAACTGTTTTTT. The entire variable domain, with the rest obtained from reference TRBV5-1 and TRBJ1-4, is as follows: KAGVTQTPRYLIKTRGQQVTLSCSPISGHRSVSWYQQTPGQGLQFLFEYFSETQRNKGNFPGRFSGRQFSNSRSEMNVSTLELGDSALYLCASSLGTGPNEKLFFGSGTQLSVL.